The 14 T cell receptor beta chains reported below all come from one sample, sequenced in a study of shared clonotypes between healthy human individuals. Measured with immunoSEQ multiplex PCR; TCRdb has only the in-frame clones, and not every one. The top ten clones hold approximately 0.4% of a sample with more than 1.2 million clones, approximately 98.5% of them seen once. Sequenced sample: naive CD4+ T cells sorted from blood. Documented subset: CD45RA+ positively selected. The receptors stem from a young man in good health.

This rearrangement joins TRBV7-9 to TRBJ1-4; D is possibly TRBD1 (6 bases). From germline, CDR1 is SEHNR and CDR2 FQNEAQ (reference sequence). The germline V and J ends were trimmed by 5 bases and 5 bases, with 12 bases remaining between them. The CDR3 has 14 residues. The CDR3 nucleotides read TGTGCCAGCAGCAACCGGGACACAAATGAAAAACTGTTTTTT. This codes for CASSNRDTNEKLFF.

The chain couples TRBV7-9 to TRBJ2-3; D uncertain. The CDR3 has 16 residues. Germline V gives CDR1 SEHNR, CDR2 FQNEAQ (reference sequence). V gave up 1 base and J gave up 0 bases, with 11 bases separating them. CDR3 residues: CASSLGSRGSTDTQYF. CDR3 coding DNA: TGTGCCAGCAGCTTAGGCAGCCGAGGTAGCACAGATACGCAGTATTTT.

This chain connects TRBV7-9 to TRBJ2-7; D gene ambiguous. Per germline, CDR1 SEHNR and CDR2 FQNEAQ (reference sequence). V was clipped by 2 bases and J by 0 bases, with 11 bases between them. The CDR3 covers 15 residues. Here the CDR3 reads CASSLNSASSYEQYF. In nucleotides, the CDR3 is TGTGCCAGCAGCTTAAACTCCGCTAGCTCCTACGAGCAGTACTTC. The full variable domain, completed using reference TRBV7-9 and TRBJ2-7, is DTGVSQNPRHKITKRGQNVTFRCDPISEHNRLYWYRQTLGQGPEFLTYFQNEAQLEKSRLLSDRFSAERPKGSFSTLEIQRTEQGDSAMYLCASSLNSASSYEQYFGPGTRLTVT.

This clone was found a few times. V gene TRBV19 combines with J gene TRBJ2-7; TRBD1 matches at 10 bases. V lost 8 bases and J lost 6; bases outside the gene matches: 1. This CDR3 contains 11 residues. Germline CDR1 and CDR2: LNHDA and SQIVND (reference sequence). In DNA, the CDR3 is TGTGCCAGTGGGACAGGGGTCGAGCAGTACTTC. Amino acids: CASGTGVEQYF. Using reference TRBV19 and TRBJ2-7 for the parts outside the CDR3, the full variable domain is DGGITQSPKYLFRKEGQNVTLSCEQNLNHDAMYWYRQDPGQGLRLIYYSQIVNDFQKGDIAEGYSVSREKKESFPLTVTSAQKNPTAFYLCASGTGVEQYFGPGTRLTVT.

Of note for this clone: The sample carries other DNA sequences with the same CDR3. The rearrangement links TRBV18 to TRBJ2-3; D ambiguous. The germline V gene encodes CDR1 KGHSH and CDR2 LQKENI. The CDR3 is 15 amino acids. Trimming took 2 bases from V and 1 from J, leaving 10 bases between them. CDR3 coding DNA: TGTGCCAGCTCACCATTGGCTATCGGCACAGATACGCAGTATTTT. Its translation is CASSPLAIGTDTQYF. Full variable domain (missing parts from reference TRBV18 and TRBJ2-3): NAGVMQNPRHLVRRRGQEARLRCSPMKGHSHVYWYRQLPEEGLKFMVYLQKENIIDESGMPKERFSAEFPKEGPSILRIQQVVRGDSAAYFCASSPLAIGTDTQYFGPGTRLTVL.

The chain links TRBV7-2 to TRBJ1-1; D is possibly TRBD1 (5 bases). The ends were cut back, 1 base at V and 5 bases at J, with 8 bases in the middle. The CDR3 loop spans 13 amino acids. From germline, CDR1 is SGHTA and CDR2 FQGNSA. The CDR3 DNA reads TGTGCCAGCAGCTTAGTTCGGGGGACTGAAGCTTTCTTT. This codes for CASSLVRGTEAFF.

On this clone: Different DNA sequences within this sample yield the same CDR3. The rearrangement links TRBV9 to TRBJ2-1, with 8 positions matching TRBD2. V lost 0 bases, J lost 6 bases, and 5 bases stayed unmatched. In germline, CDR1 is SGDLS, CDR2 YYNGEE. The CDR3 has 15 amino acids. CDR3 loop: CASSVGSGSFNEQFF. The DNA for the CDR3 is TGTGCCAGCAGCGTAGGCAGCGGGAGTTTCAATGAGCAGTTCTTC.

Comment on this clone: The identical CDR3 is also encoded by other nucleotide sequences in the sample. The chain is built from TRBV2 and TRBJ2-5, with unresolved D. This CDR3 contains 10 residues. V was clipped by 11 bases and J by 5 bases, with 9 bases between them. The germline V gene has CDR1 SNHLY and CDR2 FYNNEI. DNA for the CDR3: TGTGCCTCCAGTGAGGAGACCCAGTACTTC. The encoded protein is CASSEETQYF. Combining the CDR3 with reference TRBV2 and TRBJ2-5 gives the whole variable domain EPEVTQTPSHQVTQMGQEVILRCVPISNHLYFYWYRQILGQKVEFLVSFYNNEISEKSEIFDDQFSVERPDGSNFTLKIRSTKLEDSAMYFCASSEETQYFGPGTRLLVL.

This rearrangement joins TRBV7-9 to TRBJ2-1, with D maybe TRBD2 (6 bases). Looked up from germline, CDR1 is SEHNR and CDR2 is FQNEAQ (reference sequence). With 5 bases removed from V and 4 bases from J, the gap between germline ends came to 15 bases. CDR3 length: 15 residues. The CDR3 spells CASSILGTAYNEQFF. DNA of the CDR3: TGTGCCAGCAGCATCCTCGGGACTGCTTACAATGAGCAGTTCTTC. Full variable domain (outside the CDR3, taken from reference TRBV7-9 and TRBJ2-1): DTGVSQNPRHKITKRGQNVTFRCDPISEHNRLYWYRQTLGQGPEFLTYFQNEAQLEKSRLLSDRFSAERPKGSFSTLEIQRTEQGDSAMYLCASSILGTAYNEQFFGPGTRLTVL.

This chain links TRBV18 with TRBJ1-2, with TRBD1 as a possible D gene (6 bases). The germline V gene encodes CDR1 KGHSH and CDR2 LQKENI. The CDR3 is made up of 12 amino acids. Trimming removed 6 bases at V and 4 bases at J, with 9 bases between. The CDR3 sequence: CASSDSVYGYTF. The CDR3 nucleotides read TGTGCCAGCTCGGACAGTGTCTATGGCTACACCTTC.

The chain combines TRBV18 with TRBJ1-1; D unclear. Trimming stripped 0 bases from V and 12 bases from J, with 20 bases between. The CDR3 contains 15 residues. Per germline, CDR1 KGHSH and CDR2 LQKENI. The CDR3 here is CASSPPGRQSISTFF. The CDR3, as DNA: TGTGCCAGCTCACCACCGGGAAGGCAATCCATTAGTACTTTCTTT.

This chain connects TRBV7-2 to TRBJ2-1; D remains ambiguous. The CDR3 has 14 amino acids. The V gene lost 5 bases and the J gene lost 2 bases, with 10 bases spanning the gap. Germline V lookup: CDR1 SGHTA, CDR2 FQGNSA. DNA for the CDR3: TGTGCCAGCAGCCCACTAAACGCCTACAATGAGCAGTTCTTC. Its translation: CASSPLNAYNEQFF.

The chain is built from TRBV7-8 and TRBJ2-2; 7 nucleotides line up with TRBD1. The ends lost 4 bases at V and 6 bases at J; junction bases unmatched: 8. The CDR3 extends over 15 amino acids. Germline V gene data show CDR1 as SGHVS and CDR2 as FQNEAQ. DNA of the CDR3: TGTGCCAGCAGCTACGGCTACAGGGGATCCGGGGAGCTGTTTTTT. This codes for CASSYGYRGSGELFF.

V usage is TRBV5-1 and J usage is TRBJ2-1, with D possibly being TRBD1 (6 bases). The CDR3 contains 15 residues. Trimming shortened V by 1 base and J by 2 bases, and 10 bases separated the two germline ends. From germline, CDR1 is SGHRS and CDR2 YFSETQ. The CDR3 spells CASSLSRGAYNEQFF. Written as DNA, the CDR3 is TGCGCCAGCAGCTTGTCCAGGGGAGCCTACAATGAGCAGTTCTTC. The full variable domain, rest sourced from reference TRBV5-1 and TRBJ2-1, is KAGVTQTPRYLIKTRGQQVTLSCSPISGHRSVSWYQQTPGQGLQFLFEYFSETQRNKGNFPGRFSGRQFSNSRSEMNVSTLELGDSALYLCASSLSRGAYNEQFFGPGTRLTVL.